This TCR beta chain was observed in a study of shared clonotypes between healthy human individuals. Study-wide context: Every donor yielded three CD4 naive, three CD4 memory, two CD8 naive and one CD8 memory plate. General study results and limits: Researchers sampled only blood; tissue repertoires likely differ. Only a few donors were included, so the genetic and exposure-history diversity represented was limited. Clonotype sharing among donors was thought likely to change with sequencing depth.

On this clone itself: Its antigen is still unknown.

CD45RO-negative cells were positively selected for CCR7, leaving out terminally differentiated effector memory CD45RA+ cells. Sequenced by immunoSEQ multiplex PCR; TCRdb stores in-frame clones only, minus some. The profile covers about 820,000 clones, with nearly 95% appearing a single time and approximately 25% taken by the ten largest. V gave up 2 bases and J gave up 7 bases; unmatched junction bases: 3. This CDR3 spans 13 amino acids. Germline CDR1 and CDR2: MNHEY and SMNVEV (reference sequence). J is TRBJ1-1 and V is TRBV27; 8 nucleotides agree with TRBD1. Sequences were obtained from naive CD8+ T cells sorted from blood. This receptor was taken from a man aged 25-45 years in good health. CDR3 residues: CASSLNRGIEAFF. As DNA, the CDR3 is TGTGCCAGCAGTTTAAACAGGGGGATTGAAGCTTTCTTT.